These 15 T cell receptor beta chains originate from one sample sequenced in a study of T cell repertoires in aging, cancer and after chemotherapy. Peripheral blood genomic DNA, not sorted cells or RNA, was the template. A mixed TRB-A/B primer pool amplified rearranged TRB by multiplex touch-down PCR. A single record per CDR3 protein comes from TCRdb applying MiXCR to the multiplex PCR reads. The table lists about 9,400 distinct CDR3 sequences, about two fifths of them singletons, with 3% to 4.5% in the top ten. The sequenced sample consisted of blood. The origin of the receptors is a human donor in good health.

This clonotype was seen only a few times. The DNA is left out, because the CDR3 cannot be placed on it with certainty; the CDR3 is given as TCRdb lists it. The V gene is TRBV7-5, the J gene TRBJ2-3. TRBV7-5 is a documented pseudogene. Including both end residues, the CDR3 is 16 amino acids long. The CDR3 sequence: CISVSEAYGRPDTQYF.

This clonotype was seen only a few times. V gene TRBV19 combines with J gene TRBJ1-6, with no clear D. CDR3 size: 20 residues. Deletions cut 5 bases from V and 0 bases from J, with 23 bases between. Germline CDR1 and CDR2: LNHDA and SQIVND (reference sequence). CDR3 protein: CASSQKAATTFSSYNSPLHF. CDR3 in DNA: TGTGCCAGTAGTCAAAAGGCAGCCACAACTTTCAGCTCCTATAATTCACCCCTCCACTTT.

Notes on this clonotype: A much larger clone lies a single base off, so this may be a read error. The chain links TRBV29-1 to TRBJ2-3; D is unclear. The length of the CDR3 is 13 residues. CDR1 and CDR2 from the germline V gene are SQVTM and ANQGSEA. The CDR3 loop is CSVEDDLTDMQYF. Here the CDR3 DNA reads TGCAGCGTTGAAGATGACCTCACAGATATGCAGTATTTT.

The rearrangement links TRBV5-4 to TRBJ2-3, with 9 bases fitting TRBD2. V lost 0 bases to trimming and J lost 11 bases; unmatched junction nucleotides: 10. Germline V lookup: CDR1 SGHNT, CDR2 YYREEE (reference sequence). The length of the CDR3 is 15 residues. This CDR3 reads CASSLELAGAHGQYF. The CDR3 DNA follows: TGTGCCAGCAGCTTGGAATTAGCGGGGGCACACGGGCAGTATTTT.

The chain carries TRBV20-1 and TRBJ2-3; no clear D gene. Trimming removed 6 bases at V and 5 bases at J, with 9 bases between. This CDR3 is built from 11 residues. The V gene's germline CDR1 is DFQATT and CDR2 SNEGSKA (reference sequence). CDR3 sequence (DNA): TGCAGTGCCCCTAATGTAGATACGCAGTATTTT. Protein sequence: CSAPNVDTQYF.

This clonotype has just a few counts. The chain joins TRBV5-5 to TRBJ2-3; D unresolved. The CDR3 has 15 amino acids. Per germline, CDR1 SGHKS and CDR2 YYEKEE (reference sequence). V gave up 4 bases and J gave up 2 bases, with 14 bases separating them. The CDR3 coding sequence is TGTGCCAGCAGCCGCCTGGGCACATACACAGATACGCAGTATTTT. Translation: CASSRLGTYTDTQYF.

In this sample, this clonotype turned up a few times. The gene calls are TRBV6-5 and TRBJ2-1; D call uncertain. V lost 6 bases and J 9 bases, leaving 9 bases between the germline ends. CDR1 is MNHEY and CDR2 is SVGAGI in the germline V gene. The CDR3 is made up of 11 amino acids. The CDR3 protein is CASSEAGEQFF. The DNA of the CDR3 is TGTGCCAGCAGCGAGGCCGGTGAGCAGTTCTTC.

V gene TRBV6-2 or TRBV6-3 combines with J gene TRBJ2-6; TRBD1 is a possible D gene (6 bases). The germline CDR1 and CDR2 sequences are MNHEY and SVGEGT. Trimming took 2 bases from V and 1 from J, leaving 12 bases between them. The CDR3 has 17 amino acids. The CDR3 loop reads CASSYAGTPSGANVLTF. The CDR3 DNA reads as TGTGCCAGCAGTTACGCCGGGACACCTTCTGGGGCCAACGTCCTGACTTTC.

The chain couples TRBV5-4 to TRBJ1-1; a weak D match, TRBD1 (5 bases). In germline, CDR1 is SGHNT, CDR2 YYREEE (reference sequence). The CDR3 is made up of 16 amino acids. Trimming shortened V by 4 bases and J by 0 bases, and 16 bases separated the two germline ends. The CDR3 bases are TGTGCCAGCAGCCCCGAAGGAGAGGGGCTGAACACTGAAGCTTTCTTT. This codes for CASSPEGEGLNTEAFF.

The chain couples TRBV5-4 to TRBJ2-7, with TRBD2 as a possible D gene (5 bases). CDR3 size: 13 residues. Trimming pared 5 bases from V and 1 base from J, leaving 10 bases between. The V gene's germline CDR1 is SGHNT and CDR2 YYREEE (reference sequence). DNA for the CDR3: TGTGCCAGCAGAGAAAGCGGTTCCTACGAGCAGTACTTC. This encodes CASRESGSYEQYF. Full variable domain (rest looked up from reference TRBV5-4 and TRBJ2-7): ETGVTQSPTHLIKTRGQQVTLRCSSQSGHNTVSWYQQALGQGPQFIFQYYREEENGRGNFPPRFSGLQFPNYSSELNVNALELDDSALYLCASRESGSYEQYFGPGTRLTVT.

About this clonotype: This likely comes from a read error, as the CDR3 has no conserved phenylalanine or tryptophan at its end. CDR3 nucleotide sequence: TGTGCCAGCAGGATTAGCGGGGGGACCTACAATGAGCAGTTCTAC. It codes for CASRISGGTYNEQFY. V is TRBV6-5 and J is TRBJ2-1, with 10 bases fitting TRBD2. With V trimmed by 6 bases and J by 2 bases, 4 bases remained unmatched. CDR1 and CDR2 (germline): MNHEY, SVGAGI. The CDR3 is 15 amino acids.

This clonotype was recorded a few times. The gene calls are TRBV6-5 and TRBJ2-2; D is perhaps TRBD1 (6 bases). Germline V lookup: CDR1 MNHEY, CDR2 SVGAGI. This CDR3 region has 12 residues. V lost 5 bases and J lost 8, with 9 bases in between. The CDR3, as DNA: TGTGCCAGCAGTATGAGGGGGGGGGAGCTGTTTTTT. It yields the protein CASSMRGGELFF.

The genes are TRBV7-2 and TRBJ1-2; D not resolved. This CDR3 region has 15 residues. Deletions cut 5 bases from V and 7 bases from J, with 20 bases between. Germline lookup yields CDR1 SGHTA and CDR2 FQGNSA. For the CDR3, the DNA is TGTGCCAGCAGCATCGCCGACGGATCCCCGGGTGGCTACACCTTC. Protein: CASSIADGSPGGYTF.

This chain connects TRBV20-1 to TRBJ1-5; D is perhaps TRBD1 (6 bases). The V end lost 4 bases, the J end lost 3 bases, and 7 bases lay between the germline ends. Germline loops: CDR1 DFQATT, CDR2 SNEGSKA (reference sequence). This CDR3 region has 12 residues. In nucleotides, the CDR3 is TGCAGTGCTACAGGGGACAATCAGCCCCAGCATTTT. As protein: CSATGDNQPQHF.

A few counts support this clonotype. The chain links TRBV11-2 to TRBJ2-7; D is unresolved. The CDR3 contains 15 residues. Between the trimmed V and J ends, which lost 0 bases and 3 bases, there was a span of 12 bases. Germline lookup yields CDR1 SGHAT and CDR2 FQNNGV. The CDR3 region has the DNA TGTGCCAGCAGCTTAGATCGTGGGTACTACTACGAGCAGTACTTC. It translates to CASSLDRGYYYEQYF.